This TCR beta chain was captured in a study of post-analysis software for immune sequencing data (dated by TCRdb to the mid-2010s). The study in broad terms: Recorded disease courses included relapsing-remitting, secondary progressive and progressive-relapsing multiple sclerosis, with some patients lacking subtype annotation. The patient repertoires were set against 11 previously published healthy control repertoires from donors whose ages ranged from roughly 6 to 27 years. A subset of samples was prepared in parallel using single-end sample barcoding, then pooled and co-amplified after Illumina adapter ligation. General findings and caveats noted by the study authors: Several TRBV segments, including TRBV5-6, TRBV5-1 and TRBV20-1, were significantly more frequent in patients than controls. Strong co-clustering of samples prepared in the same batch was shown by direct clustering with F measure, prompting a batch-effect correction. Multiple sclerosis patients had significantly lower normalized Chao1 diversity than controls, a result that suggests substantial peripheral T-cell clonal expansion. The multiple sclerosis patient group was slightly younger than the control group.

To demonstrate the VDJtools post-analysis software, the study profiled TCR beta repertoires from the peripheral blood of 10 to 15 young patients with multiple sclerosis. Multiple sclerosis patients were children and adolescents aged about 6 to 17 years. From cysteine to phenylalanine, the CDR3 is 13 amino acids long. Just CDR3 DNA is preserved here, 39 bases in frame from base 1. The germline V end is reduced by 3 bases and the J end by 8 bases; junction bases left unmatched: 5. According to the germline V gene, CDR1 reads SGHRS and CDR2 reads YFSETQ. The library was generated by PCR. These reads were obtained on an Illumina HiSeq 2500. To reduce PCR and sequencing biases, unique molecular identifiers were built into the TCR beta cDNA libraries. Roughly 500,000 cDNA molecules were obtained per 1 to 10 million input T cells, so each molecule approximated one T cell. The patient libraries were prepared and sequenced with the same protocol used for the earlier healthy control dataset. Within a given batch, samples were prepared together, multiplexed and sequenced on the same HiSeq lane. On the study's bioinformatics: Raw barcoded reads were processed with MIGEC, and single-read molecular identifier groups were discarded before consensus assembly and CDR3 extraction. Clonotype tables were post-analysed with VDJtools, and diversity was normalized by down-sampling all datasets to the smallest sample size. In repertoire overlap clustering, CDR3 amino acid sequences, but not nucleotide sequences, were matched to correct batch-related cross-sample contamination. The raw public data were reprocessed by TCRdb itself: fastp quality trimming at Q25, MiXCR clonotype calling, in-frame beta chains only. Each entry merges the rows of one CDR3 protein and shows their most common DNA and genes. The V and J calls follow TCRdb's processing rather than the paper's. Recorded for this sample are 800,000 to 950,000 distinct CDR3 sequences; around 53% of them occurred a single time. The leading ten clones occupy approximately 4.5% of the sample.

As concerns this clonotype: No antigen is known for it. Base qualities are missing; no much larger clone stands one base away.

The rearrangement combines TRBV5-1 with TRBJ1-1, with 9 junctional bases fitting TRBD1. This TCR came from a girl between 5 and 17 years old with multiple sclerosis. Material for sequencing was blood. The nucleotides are TGCGCCAGCAGCTGGGGACAGGGACAAGAAGCTTTCTTT. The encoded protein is CASSWGQGQEAFF.